This entry lists 29 T cell receptor beta chains sequenced from one sample in a study of shared clonotypes between healthy human individuals. Using immunoSEQ multiplex PCR, the repertoire was profiled, and TCRdb retains in-frame clones only, with some absent. The sample contains 2 million to 2.5 million clones, more than 85% of which appear only once. The sample was naive CD4+ T cells from PBMCs. Subset noted: CD45RA+ positively selected. Receptor source: a man younger than 30 in good health. Some clones in this sample may be carry-over from other donors' samples.

V usage is TRBV7-9 and J usage is TRBJ2-7, with unresolved D. Trimming left V 5 bases short and J 6 bases short, with 17 bases between. The germline V gene has CDR1 SEHNR and CDR2 FQNEAQ (reference sequence). The CDR3 runs to 14 residues. The CDR3 sequence is CASSQAGPTFEQYF. The DNA of the CDR3 is TGTGCCAGCAGCCAAGCCGGGCCGACTTTCGAGCAGTACTTC.

This rearrangement joins TRBV19 to TRBJ2-2; D unresolved. CDR1 is LNHDA, CDR2 SQIVND, per germline (reference sequence). The CDR3 covers 15 residues. V was cut by 3 bases and J by 4 bases, with 12 bases left in between. The CDR3 bases are TGTGCCAGTAGTATTGTAGGGCTAACCACCGGGGAGCTGTTTTTT. This codes for CASSIVGLTTGELFF.

The V gene is TRBV5-1, the J gene TRBJ2-7; 8 nucleotides align to TRBD1. The V gene's germline CDR1 is SGHRS and CDR2 YFSETQ. This CDR3 spans 15 amino acids. V lost 3 bases to trimming and J lost 1 base; unmatched junction nucleotides: 6. DNA for the CDR3: TGCGCCAGCAGCTCGAGGACAGGGACGTCCTACGAGCAGTACTTC. It yields the protein CASSSRTGTSYEQYF.

This chain uses TRBV28 with TRBJ2-1; 7 bases match TRBD1. Germline assignment: CDR1 MDHEN and CDR2 SYDVKM. The CDR3 covers 16 residues. The J segment lost 5 bases and the V segment lost 3 bases, leaving 10 bases of the junction unmatched. The CDR3 DNA follows: TGTGCCAGCAGTTTCAATACAGGGGTCCCACACAATGAGCAGTTCTTC. It is translated as CASSFNTGVPHNEQFF.

The chain uses TRBV6-4 and TRBJ1-2, with D possibly being TRBD1 (5 bases). Per the germline V gene, CDR1 is MRHNA and CDR2 is SNTAGT. The CDR3 length is 13 residues. Trimming cost V 0 bases and J 6 bases, with 8 bases left between them. The CDR3 DNA sequence: TGTGCCAGCAGTGACTCATTGGGGCATGGCTACACCTTC. It codes for CASSDSLGHGYTF.

The genes are TRBV5-6 and TRBJ1-4; no clear D. Germline V CDR1 and CDR2: SGHDT, YYEEEE. Trimming removed 3 bases at V and 0 bases at J, with 9 bases between. CDR3 length equals 15 residues. DNA for the CDR3: TGTGCCAGCAGCTCGTTGACACCAACTAATGAAAAACTGTTTTTT. It encodes CASSSLTPTNEKLFF. The whole variable domain, remainder taken from reference TRBV5-6 and TRBJ1-4, is DAGVTQSPTHLIKTRGQQVTLRCSPKSGHDTVSWYQQALGQGPQFIFQYYEEEERQRGNFPDRFSGHQFPNYSSELNVNALLLGDSALYLCASSSLTPTNEKLFFGSGTQLSVL.

The chain recombines TRBV10-3 with TRBJ1-1; 12 bases align to TRBD1. With V trimmed by 7 bases and J by 1 base, 4 bases remained unmatched. CDR1 and CDR2 (germline): ENHRY, SYGVKD. The CDR3 is made up of 15 amino acids. CDR3 sequence: CAIKGTGGENTEAFF. The CDR3 bases are TGTGCCATCAAAGGGACAGGGGGCGAGAACACTGAAGCTTTCTTT.

The chain joins TRBV11-2 to TRBJ1-4, with 7 nucleotides matching TRBD1. V was clipped by 5 bases and J by 0 bases; unmatched bases: 6. There are 16 residues in the CDR3. Germline CDR1 is SGHAT and CDR2 is FQNNGV. Here the CDR3 DNA reads TGTGCCAGCAGCCCAGGGGGGCACCCAACTAATGAAAAACTGTTTTTT. It is translated as CASSPGGHPTNEKLFF.

As DNA, the CDR3 is TGCAGCGTTGTTAGGGCCATGAACACTGAAGCTTTCTTT. Amino acid sequence: CSVVRAMNTEAFF. This chain links TRBV29-1 with TRBJ1-1; the D is unclear. This CDR3 is built from 13 residues. Trimming stripped 4 bases from V and 0 bases from J, with 9 bases between. Germline V lookup: CDR1 SQVTM, CDR2 ANQGSEA.

The rearrangement uses TRBV10-3 and TRBJ1-1; TRBD1 aligns across 9 bases. The CDR3 extends over 14 amino acids. The germline gives CDR1 ENHRY, CDR2 SYGVKD. The ends lost 6 bases at V and 2 bases at J; junction bases unmatched: 4. The CDR3 bases are TGTGCCATCAGCACACAGGGGGCCAACACTGAAGCTTTCTTT. As protein: CAISTQGANTEAFF.

CDR3 nucleotide sequence: TGCGCCAGCAGCTTGTCCGCCGAGGGCTACACCTTC. This encodes CASSLSAEGYTF. This rearrangement joins TRBV5-1 to TRBJ1-2; no reliable D call. The length of the CDR3 is 12 residues. V was trimmed by 1 base and J by 8 bases, leaving 9 bases between them. The germline gives CDR1 SGHRS, CDR2 YFSETQ. The variable domain in full, with the rest retrieved from reference TRBV5-1 and TRBJ1-2, is KAGVTQTPRYLIKTRGQQVTLSCSPISGHRSVSWYQQTPGQGLQFLFEYFSETQRNKGNFPGRFSGRQFSNSRSEMNVSTLELGDSALYLCASSLSAEGYTFGSGTRLTVV.

This chain connects TRBV5-6 to TRBJ2-5; TRBD2 is a possible D gene (6 bases). Between the trimmed V and J ends, which lost 7 bases and 2 bases, there was a span of 9 bases. The CDR3 totals 12 residues. The germline V gene encodes CDR1 SGHDT and CDR2 YYEEEE. The CDR3 is CASAREQETQYF. The CDR3 coding sequence is TGTGCCAGCGCTCGGGAGCAAGAGACCCAGTACTTC.

J is TRBJ2-5 and V is TRBV19; possibly TRBD2 for D (6 bases). The length of the CDR3 is 17 residues. The V gene's germline CDR1 is LNHDA and CDR2 SQIVND (reference sequence). Trimming removed 1 base from V and 5 bases from J, with 20 bases in between. Here the CDR3 reads CASSIGGFGGLGETQYF. The CDR3 DNA is TGTGCCAGTAGTATAGGTGGATTTGGGGGACTCGGGGAGACCCAGTACTTC.

This chain joins TRBV18 and TRBJ2-3; D unresolved. Germline CDR1 is KGHSH and CDR2 is LQKENI. Deletions cut 3 bases from V and 1 base from J, with 14 bases between. This CDR3 is built from 16 residues. DNA for the CDR3: TGTGCCAGCTCACCGCAACGGCGGTTTGGCACAGATACGCAGTATTTT. This codes for CASSPQRRFGTDTQYF.

The chain uses TRBV28 and TRBJ2-7; TRBD2 agrees at 8 bases. This CDR3 contains 15 residues. Germline CDR1 MDHEN, CDR2 SYDVKM. Trimming at V came to 7 bases and at J to 3 bases, leaving 11 bases not matched to a gene. Here the CDR3 reads CASKRPEGLVYEQYF. The CDR3 nucleotides are TGTGCCAGCAAAAGGCCGGAGGGACTAGTCTACGAGCAGTACTTC.

This sequence joins TRBV6-6 and TRBJ2-1; D unclear. From germline, CDR1 is MNHNY and CDR2 SVGAGI (reference sequence). Trimming pared 7 bases from V and 5 bases from J, leaving 15 bases between. The CDR3 extends over 14 amino acids. Here the CDR3 DNA reads TGTGCCAGCACCTCTCAGGACGGAAACAATGAGCAGTTCTTC. As protein: CASTSQDGNNEQFF.

CDR3 residues: CASSQGVLAGWDEQFF. The CDR3 DNA reads TGCGCCAGCAGCCAAGGAGTATTGGCGGGGTGGGATGAGCAGTTCTTC. The chain uses TRBV4-3 and TRBJ2-1; D perhaps matches TRBD2 (6 bases). V dropped 1 base and J dropped 8 bases, with 18 bases sitting between them. Germline-derived CDR1 and CDR2 are LGHNA and YSLEER. There are 16 residues in the CDR3.

The chain is built from TRBV6-6 and TRBJ1-2; D is unclear. The length of the CDR3 is 13 residues. CDR1 MNHNY and CDR2 SVGAGI come from the germline V gene (reference sequence). Trimming removed 4 bases at V and 7 bases at J, with 13 bases between. The CDR3, as DNA: TGTGCCAGCAGTTGGACGCACAAGGGTGGCTACACCTTC. This gives the protein CASSWTHKGGYTF.

The gene calls are TRBV7-8 and TRBJ2-3; D not resolved. The CDR3 runs 17 residues. V gave up 2 bases and J gave up 0 bases, with 15 bases separating them. CDR1 SGHVS and CDR2 FQNEAQ come from the germline V gene. CDR3 sequence: CASSLIFGALSTDTQYF. The DNA of the CDR3 is TGTGCCAGCAGCTTAATCTTTGGAGCGCTAAGCACAGATACGCAGTATTTT.

The chain couples TRBV11-2 to TRBJ2-7; a possible D gene is TRBD2 (7 bases). The CDR3 is 14 residues long. Between the trimmed V and J ends, which lost 5 bases and 4 bases, there was a span of 15 bases. Germline loops: CDR1 SGHAT, CDR2 FQNNGV. The CDR3 loop reads CASSLRAGAYEQYF. CDR3 bases: TGTGCCAGCAGCCTCCGGGCGGGGGCGTACGAGCAGTACTTC.

CDR3: CASSVGVVSDYGYTF. The CDR3 DNA reads as TGTGCCAGCAGCGTAGGGGTGGTTTCGGACTATGGCTACACCTTC. The chain carries TRBV9 and TRBJ1-2; D is unclear. Germline loops: CDR1 SGDLS, CDR2 YYNGEE. This CDR3 is 15 amino acids long. Trimming stripped 0 bases from V and 3 bases from J, with 12 bases between.

The chain joins TRBV18 to TRBJ2-7, with D perhaps TRBD1 or TRBD2 (6 bases each). V lost 2 bases and J 7 bases, leaving 15 bases between the germline ends. The CDR3 consists of 14 residues. Germline lookup yields CDR1 KGHSH and CDR2 LQKENI. The chain's CDR3 is CASSPYRDSREQYF. CDR3 nucleotide sequence: TGTGCCAGCTCACCATACAGGGACTCGAGGGAGCAGTACTTC. The full variable domain, with the rest looked up from reference TRBV18 and TRBJ2-7, is NAGVMQNPRHLVRRRGQEARLRCSPMKGHSHVYWYRQLPEEGLKFMVYLQKENIIDESGMPKERFSAEFPKEGPSILRIQQVVRGDSAAYFCASSPYRDSREQYFGPGTRLTVT.

This sequence joins TRBV11-2 and TRBJ2-7; D gene uncertain. Germline CDR1 and CDR2: SGHAT and FQNNGV. The V end lost 7 bases, the J end lost 3 bases, and 13 bases lay between the germline ends. The CDR3 runs 13 residues. CDR3 coding DNA: TGTGCCAGCACCCACCGGGCCCACTACGAGCAGTACTTC. Translating it yields CASTHRAHYEQYF.

This clone was seen only a few times. This rearrangement joins TRBV9 to TRBJ1-5; the D is unclear. Trimming stripped 0 bases from V and 4 bases from J, with 11 bases between. The CDR3 length is 15 residues. Germline lookup yields CDR1 SGDLS and CDR2 YYNGEE. This CDR3 is CASSVGVLGNQPQHF. DNA for the CDR3: TGTGCCAGCAGCGTAGGGGTTCTTGGAAATCAGCCCCAGCATTTT.

This clone was found once. The gene calls are TRBV29-1 and TRBJ2-3; perhaps TRBD1 as D (5 bases). Germline CDR1 and CDR2: SQVTM and ANQGSEA. This CDR3 has 12 residues. V was trimmed by 0 bases and J by 6 bases, leaving 7 bases between them. The CDR3 is CSVEDSGDTQYF. CDR3 DNA: TGCAGCGTTGAAGATTCAGGGGATACGCAGTATTTT.

V and J are TRBV5-4 and TRBJ2-3, with TRBD2 identical over 10 bases. V was pared by 4 bases and J by 2 bases, with 4 bases of the junction left unmatched. Germline CDR1 SGHNT, CDR2 YYREEE (reference sequence). The CDR3 runs 15 residues. DNA for the CDR3: TGTGCCAGCAGCCCCGGACTAGCGGTCACAGATACGCAGTATTTT. Translated, it gives CASSPGLAVTDTQYF.

The rearrangement joins TRBV15 to TRBJ2-7; 10 nucleotides match TRBD1. There are 15 residues in the CDR3. V was pared by 5 bases and J by 3 bases, with 7 bases of the junction left unmatched. Germline CDR1 LNHNV, CDR2 YYDKDF (reference sequence). The chain's CDR3 is CATSGRGQGIYEQYF. For the CDR3, the DNA is TGTGCCACCAGCGGTAGGGGACAGGGGATCTACGAGCAGTACTTC.

V is TRBV28 and J is TRBJ2-7; TRBD1 agrees at 8 bases. V trimming: 6 bases; J trimming: 1 base; junction bases outside the gene matches: 11. Germline loops: CDR1 MDHEN, CDR2 SYDVKM. This CDR3 has 16 amino acids. Here the CDR3 DNA reads TGTGCCAGCAGGCCAGGGGGCGCTGGAAAATCCTACGAGCAGTACTTC. It translates to CASRPGGAGKSYEQYF. Full variable domain (missing parts from reference TRBV28 and TRBJ2-7): DVKVTQSSRYLVKRTGEKVFLECVQDMDHENMFWYRQDPGLGLRLIYFSYDVKMKEKGDIPEGYSVSREKKERFSLILESASTNQTSMYLCASRPGGAGKSYEQYFGPGTRLTVT.

The chain recombines TRBV10-3 with TRBJ2-1; D is uncertain. The CDR3 covers 11 residues. Germline loops: CDR1 ENHRY, CDR2 SYGVKD. Trimming took 8 bases from V and 6 from J, leaving 8 bases between them. CDR3 DNA: TGTGCCATCTGGAAGGGCAATGAGCAGTTCTTC. Its protein is CAIWKGNEQFF.